These T cell receptor beta chains were read from a single sample in a study of blood T cells in healthy people across ages. TCRdb re-derived calls from the 5' RACE reads in MiXCR, one entry per CDR3 protein. The sample has about 1.6 million distinct CDR3 sequences, almost 35% seen once; the top ten hold about 11%. Sequencing was done on a sample of blood. The receptors derive from a woman aged 25 to 45 in good health. Each CDR3 is given with its conserved first and last residue. A D gene is named only where the DNA matches it firmly. Expanded clones get a size class; other rows say once, few or many, or leave the size out.

J gene: TRBJ2-3
D gene: -
clone size: -
V gene: TRBV5-6
CDR3 protein: CASSFPQTGPASTDTQYF
CDR3 DNA: TGTGCCAGCAGCTTTCCCCAAACGGGACCCGCAAGCACAGATACGCAGTATTTT

J gene: TRBJ2-1
D gene: -
clone size: -
V gene: TRBV6-4
CDR3 protein: CASSVDTTSYNEQFF
CDR3 DNA: TGTGCCAGCAGTGTAGATACCACAAGTTACAATGAGCAGTTCTTC

J gene: TRBJ2-7
D gene: -
clone size: -
V gene: TRBV28
CDR3 protein: CASSLSATYYEQYF
CDR3 DNA: TGTGCCAGCAGTTTATCGGCAACGTATTACGAGCAGTACTTC

J gene: TRBJ1-5
D gene: -
clone size: -
V gene: TRBV20-1
CDR3 protein: CSARLTGNQPQHF
CDR3 DNA: TGCAGTGCTCGTTTAACAGGGAATCAGCCCCAGCATTTT

J gene: TRBJ2-3
D gene: -
clone size: few
V gene: TRBV6-1
CDR3 protein: CATLGQGSSSTDTQYF
CDR3 DNA: TGTGCCACCCTGGGGCAGGGAAGTAGTAGTACAGATACGCAGTATTTT

J gene: TRBJ2-6
D gene: TRBD1
clone size: -
V gene: TRBV30
CDR3 protein: CAWDSLGGQGALGANVLTF
CDR3 DNA: TGTGCCTGGGACTCTCTAGGAGGACAGGGGGCGCTTGGGGCCAACGTCCTGACTTTC

J gene: TRBJ2-7
D gene: -
clone size: few
V gene: TRBV4-1
CDR3 protein: CASSQSQRSSYEQYF
CDR3 DNA: TGCGCCAGCAGCCAGTCCCAGAGGAGCTCCTACGAGCAGTACTTC

J gene: TRBJ2-1
D gene: TRBD2
clone size: -
V gene: TRBV5-1
CDR3 protein: CASSFGYGTSGERSSYNEQFF
CDR3 DNA: TGCGCCAGCAGCTTTGGTTACGGGACTAGCGGGGAGAGGAGCTCCTACAATGAGCAGTTCTTC

J gene: TRBJ1-1
D gene: -
clone size: few
V gene: TRBV7-2
CDR3 protein: CASSEDANTEAFF
CDR3 DNA: TGTGCCAGCAGCGAGGACGCGAACACTGAAGCTTTCTTT

J gene: TRBJ2-1
D gene: TRBD2
clone size: many
V gene: TRBV20-1
CDR3 protein: CSAPGWLAGREQFF
CDR3 DNA: TGCAGTGCTCCAGGGTGGCTAGCGGGGAGGGAGCAGTTCTTC

J gene: TRBJ2-3
D gene: TRBD1
clone size: -
V gene: TRBV24-1
CDR3 protein: CATSDPTGYQDTQYF
CDR3 DNA: TGTGCCACCAGTGACCCGACAGGGTATCAAGATACGCAGTATTTT

J gene: TRBJ2-7
D gene: -
clone size: -
V gene: TRBV27
CDR3 protein: CASSPSRVPLFEQYF
CDR3 DNA: TGTGCCAGCAGTCCTTCCAGGGTTCCGCTCTTCGAGCAGTACTTC

J gene: TRBJ2-7
D gene: -
clone size: few
V gene: TRBV11-2
CDR3 protein: CASSLVPGVGYEQYF
CDR3 DNA: TGTGCCAGCAGCTTAGTGCCGGGGGTCGGCTACGAGCAGTACTTC

J gene: TRBJ1-2
D gene: -
clone size: -
V gene: TRBV20-1
CDR3 protein: CSARDRWEVRPSGYTF
CDR3 DNA: TGCAGTGCTAGAGATCGCTGGGAGGTCCGACCATCAGGCTACACCTTC

J gene: TRBJ2-5
D gene: -
clone size: few
V gene: TRBV25-1
CDR3 protein: CASSEFSSTWGQAARETQYF
CDR3 DNA: TGTGCCAGCAGTGAGTTCTCATCCACGTGGGGGCAAGCTGCGCGGGAGACCCAGTACTTC

J gene: TRBJ1-1
D gene: -
clone size: -
V gene: TRBV7-3
CDR3 protein: CASSKSGTALNTGAFF
CDR3 DNA: TGTGCCAGCAGCAAGTCCGGGACTGCCCTGAACACTGGAGCTTTCTTT

J gene: TRBJ1-1
D gene: -
clone size: few
V gene: TRBV12-3/TRBV12-4
CDR3 protein: CASSFWGGNEAFF
CDR3 DNA: TGTGCCAGCAGTTTCTGGGGGGGGAATGAAGCTTTCTTT

J gene: TRBJ2-7
D gene: -
clone size: many
V gene: TRBV20-1
CDR3 protein: CSAPDRFAYEQYF
CDR3 DNA: TGCAGTGCTCCTGACAGGTTTGCCTACGAGCAGTACTTC

J gene: TRBJ2-1
D gene: -
clone size: once
V gene: TRBV25-1
CDR3 protein: CASSPGGFAYNEQFF
CDR3 DNA: TGTGCCAGCAGTCCCGGAGGGTTCGCCTACAATGAGCAGTTCTTC

J gene: TRBJ2-6
D gene: -
clone size: few
V gene: TRBV6-2/TRBV6-3
CDR3 protein: CASTAGANVLTF
CDR3 DNA: TGTGCCAGCACCGCTGGGGCCAACGTCCTGACTTTC

J gene: TRBJ1-6
D gene: -
clone size: -
V gene: TRBV4-1
CDR3 protein: CASSQEEVTRSPLHF
CDR3 DNA: TGCGCCAGCAGCCAAGAGGAAGTCACCCGCTCACCCCTCCACTTT

J gene: TRBJ1-2
D gene: TRBD1
clone size: -
V gene: TRBV20-1
CDR3 protein: CSARGARQGSNYGYTF
CDR3 DNA: TGCAGTGCTAGAGGAGCCCGACAGGGAAGTAACTATGGCTACACCTTC

J gene: TRBJ1-2
D gene: -
clone size: -
V gene: TRBV7-9
CDR3 protein: CASSLHLGAGPNYGYTF
CDR3 DNA: TGTGCCAGCAGCTTGCACCTTGGGGCCGGCCCTAACTATGGCTACACCTTC

J gene: TRBJ2-3
D gene: TRBD1
clone size: -
V gene: TRBV6-1
CDR3 protein: CASSEEGAGFSDTQYF
CDR3 DNA: TGTGCCAGCAGTGAAGAGGGGGCTGGTTTTTCAGATACGCAGTATTTT

J gene: TRBJ2-3
D gene: -
clone size: -
V gene: TRBV7-8
CDR3 protein: CASSLAWQRTDTQYF
CDR3 DNA: TGTGCCAGCAGCTTAGCGTGGCAGCGCACAGATACGCAGTATTTT

J gene: TRBJ1-5
D gene: -
clone size: few
V gene: TRBV7-9
CDR3 protein: CASSLDGFSNQPQHF
CDR3 DNA: TGTGCCAGCAGCCTAGACGGATTTAGCAATCAGCCCCAGCATTTT

J gene: TRBJ2-7
D gene: -
clone size: -
V gene: TRBV5-1
CDR3 protein: CASSLTPGANYEQYF
CDR3 DNA: TGCGCCAGCAGCTTGACTCCGGGAGCCAACTACGAGCAGTACTTC

J gene: TRBJ1-1
D gene: -
clone size: -
V gene: TRBV9
CDR3 protein: CASGPDRDTEAFF
CDR3 DNA: TGTGCCAGCGGCCCCGACCGGGACACTGAAGCTTTCTTT

J gene: TRBJ2-5
D gene: -
clone size: -
V gene: TRBV4-1
CDR3 protein: CASSQRYITKETQYF
CDR3 DNA: TGCGCCAGCAGCCAAAGATACATCACAAAGGAGACCCAGTACTTC

J gene: TRBJ2-5
D gene: -
clone size: many
V gene: TRBV5-1
CDR3 protein: CASSLVPGAQETQYF
CDR3 DNA: TGCGCCAGCAGCTTGGTTCCAGGGGCCCAAGAGACCCAGTACTTC

J gene: TRBJ2-1
D gene: -
clone size: -
V gene: TRBV21-1
CDR3 protein: CASSKAYSTGLRNEQFF
CDR3 DNA: TGTGCCAGCAGCAAAGCCTATTCGACAGGTTTACGGAATGAGCAGTTCTTC

J gene: TRBJ2-7
D gene: -
clone size: -
V gene: TRBV5-6
CDR3 protein: CASSPHEGPRNSEQYF
CDR3 DNA: TGTGCCAGCAGCCCCCACGAGGGCCCGAGGAATTCCGAGCAGTACTTC

J gene: TRBJ1-5
D gene: -
clone size: many
V gene: TRBV18
CDR3 protein: CASSPSGNQPQHF
CDR3 DNA: TGTGCCAGCAGCCCTTCCGGGAATCAGCCCCAGCATTTT

J gene: TRBJ1-2
D gene: -
clone size: -
V gene: TRBV5-1
CDR3 protein: CASSWGPLGGYTF
CDR3 DNA: TGCGCCAGCAGCTGGGGGCCTCTGGGGGGCTACACCTTC

J gene: TRBJ2-5
D gene: TRBD1
clone size: few
V gene: TRBV5-1
CDR3 protein: CASSLDRGPPETQYF
CDR3 DNA: TGCGCCAGCAGCTTGGACAGGGGGCCACCAGAGACCCAGTACTTC

J gene: TRBJ2-3
D gene: TRBD1
clone size: few
V gene: TRBV5-6
CDR3 protein: CASSRGQNTQYF
CDR3 DNA: TGTGCCAGCAGTCGGGGACAGAATACGCAGTATTTT

J gene: TRBJ2-3
D gene: -
clone size: many
V gene: TRBV20-1
CDR3 protein: CSARPGGITDTQYF
CDR3 DNA: TGCAGTGCTAGGCCCGGGGGAATCACAGATACGCAGTATTTT

J gene: TRBJ2-4
D gene: -
clone size: -
V gene: TRBV4-1
CDR3 protein: CASSLGRAAGAKNIQYF
CDR3 DNA: TGCGCCAGCAGCCTGGGCAGGGCAGCGGGCGCCAAAAACATTCAGTACTTC

J gene: TRBJ2-1
D gene: -
clone size: -
V gene: TRBV20-1
CDR3 protein: CSAPFGTHKQFF
CDR3 DNA: TGCAGTGCCCCGTTTGGGACTCATAAGCAGTTCTTC

J gene: TRBJ2-7
D gene: -
clone size: few
V gene: TRBV12-3/TRBV12-4
CDR3 protein: CASSLFGASSYEQYF
CDR3 DNA: TGTGCCAGCAGTTTATTCGGCGCTTCCTCCTACGAGCAGTACTTC